A single TCR beta chain is shown here with its context. The antigen is not known. A single record per CDR3 protein comes from TCRdb applying MiXCR to the 5' RACE reads. Seen here are about 160,000 distinct CDR3 sequences, roughly 9% observed once, and the top ten hold 35% to 40%. This record comes from a study of T cells after yellow fever vaccination. Study-wide context: Each low-cell-number fraction was prepared by means of SMART-Seq v4 Ultra Low Input. General study results and limits: Some clonotypes were seen in both the CD4 and the CD8 compartments. These made up a small share and likely arose from convergent recombination.

The germline V gene has CDR1 MDHEN and CDR2 SYDVKM. This CDR3 region has 12 residues. Deletions cut 8 bases from V and 4 bases from J, with 9 bases between. The chain carries TRBV28 and TRBJ1-5, with D perhaps matching TRBD1 (5 bases). The sequenced sample was CD8+ T cells sorted from PBMCs, obtained 45 days after the yellow fever booster vaccination. The receptor's source is a man younger than 35 who received the YFV17D yellow fever vaccine. The CDR3 coding sequence is TGTGCCAGCTGGTGGACAAATCAGCCCCAGCATTTT. Its protein product is CASWWTNQPQHF.